These 27 T cell receptor beta chains originate from one sample sequenced in a study of patients and donors after allogeneic stem cell transplantation. TCRdb reprocessed the RT-PCR reads via MiXCR and lists one record per CDR3 protein. This sample has 110,000 or so distinct CDR3 sequences, with 35% found just once. The sequenced material came from blood, either unsorted or a sorted T cell fraction (not recorded which). Every receptor here comes from a human donor who was either an allogeneic HSCT recipient or a stem cell or donor lymphocyte infusion donor (not recorded which). It is not recorded whose cells these are; they may come from a transplant donor.

V is TRBV7-2 and J is TRBJ2-3; possibly TRBD1 for D (5 bases). V lost 2 bases and J 2 bases, leaving 11 bases between the germline ends. Looked up from germline, CDR1 is SGHTA and CDR2 is FQGNSA. CDR3 size: 15 residues. CDR3 sequence: CASSLSRVPTDTQYF. In DNA, the CDR3 is TGTGCCAGCAGCTTATCCAGGGTGCCCACAGATACGCAGTATTTT.

This clonotype showed up just a few times. Here the CDR3 DNA reads TGCAGTGCAATCCGACTAGCGGGAGCCAAAAACATTCAGTACTTC. It codes for CSAIRLAGAKNIQYF. This chain uses TRBV20-1 with TRBJ2-4; the match to TRBD2 covers 10 bases. This CDR3 has 15 amino acids. The germline V gene has CDR1 DFQATT and CDR2 SNEGSKA (reference sequence). The junction had 5 bases not matched to a gene; V was cut back by 6 bases and J by 0 bases.

The J gene is TRBJ1-2, the V gene TRBV10-3, with D unresolved. The V and J ends lost 6 bases and 5 bases respectively, with 22 bases between them. Germline CDR1 ENHRY, CDR2 SYGVKD. This CDR3 spans 16 amino acids. DNA of the CDR3: TGTGCCATCAGGGGTGATGGCGCCGGTTATAAGTATGGCTACACCTTC. Translation gives CAIRGDGAGYKYGYTF.

The chain is built from TRBV29-1 and TRBJ2-1; no reliable D call. This CDR3 region has 14 residues. Germline assignment: CDR1 SQVTM and CDR2 ANQGSEA. Trimming shortened V by 2 bases and J by 7 bases, and 15 bases separated the two germline ends. For the CDR3, the DNA is TGCAGCGTTGAAAGGGAAATAGGCCTTAATGAGCAGTTCTTC. It yields the protein CSVEREIGLNEQFF.

The chain uses TRBV4-3 and TRBJ2-2, with unresolved D. CDR1 is LGHNA and CDR2 is YSLEER in the germline V gene. This CDR3 has 15 residues. V dropped 0 bases and J dropped 1 base, with 6 bases sitting between them. The CDR3 loop reads CASSQEAMNTGELFF. As DNA, the CDR3 is TGCGCCAGCAGCCAAGAAGCTATGAACACCGGGGAGCTGTTTTTT.

There are a few counts of this clonotype. The rearrangement links TRBV12-3 or TRBV12-4 to TRBJ2-3, with 11 bases matching TRBD2. J was trimmed by 3 bases and V by 8 bases; bases with no gene match: 7. The CDR3 consists of 15 residues. This CDR3 reads CASSLSGRDTDTQYF. The CDR3 DNA reads as TGTGCCAGCTCTCTTAGCGGGAGGGATACAGATACGCAGTATTTT.

This clonotype turned up a few times. This chain joins TRBV10-3 and TRBJ1-5; a weak D match, TRBD1 (5 bases). The germline CDR1 and CDR2 sequences are ENHRY and SYGVKD. Trimming cost V 6 bases and J 8 bases, with 14 bases left between them. The CDR3 has 13 residues. CDR3: CAISPGLGEPQHF. DNA for the CDR3: TGTGCCATCAGCCCGGGACTTGGGGAGCCCCAGCATTTT.

The J gene is TRBJ2-3, the V gene TRBV6-5, with D tentatively TRBD1 (6 bases). The germline CDR1 and CDR2 sequences are MNHEY and SVGAGI. V lost 7 bases and J lost 3, with 17 bases in between. CDR3 size: 15 residues. CDR3 region: CASTQRGYGTDTQYF. In DNA, the CDR3 is TGTGCCAGCACCCAGAGGGGGTACGGGACAGATACGCAGTATTTT.

This rearrangement joins TRBV20-1 to TRBJ2-1; tentatively, D is TRBD2 (6 bases). Germline V gene lookup returns CDR1 DFQATT and CDR2 SNEGSKA (reference sequence). V lost 6 bases to trimming and J lost 0 bases, with 12 bases between them. The CDR3 loop spans 14 amino acids. CDR3 residues: CSAEGARSYNEQFF. CDR3 nucleotides: TGCAGTGCGGAGGGAGCCCGCTCCTACAATGAGCAGTTCTTC.

This clonotype was detected once. This sequence joins TRBV3-1 and TRBJ1-4, with a possible D match to TRBD1 (6 bases). This CDR3 spans 14 amino acids. Germline CDR1 reads LGHDT; CDR2 reads YNNKEL (reference sequence). Deletions cut 5 bases from V and 3 bases from J, with 10 bases between. CDR3 DNA sequence: TGTGCCAGCAGCGGGGGGCCGGCTAATGAAAAACTGTTTTTT. It is translated as CASSGGPANEKLFF.

This clonotype was detected a few times. This sequence joins TRBV15 and TRBJ2-2, with TRBD2 as a possible D gene (6 bases). The CDR3 extends over 18 amino acids. Germline V gene data show CDR1 as LNHNV and CDR2 as YYDKDF (reference sequence). The V end was cut by 5 bases, the J end by 1 base, with 20 bases between. The chain's CDR3 is CATSGGIPGTVNTGELFF. The CDR3 DNA is TGTGCCACCAGCGGAGGGATTCCGGGGACGGTGAACACCGGGGAGCTGTTTTTT.

The chain has TRBV24-1 and TRBJ1-5; no clear D. The CDR3 is 13 residues long. Trimming took 3 bases from V and 5 from J, leaving 7 bases between them. Germline lookup yields CDR1 KGHDR and CDR2 SFDVKD. The CDR3 reads CATSDAEYQPQHF. CDR3 in DNA: TGTGCCACCAGTGATGCAGAGTATCAGCCCCAGCATTTT.

The chain carries TRBV7-9 and TRBJ2-5; D is perhaps TRBD1 (5 bases). CDR1 and CDR2 (germline): SEHNR, FQNEAQ (reference sequence). Trimming removed 4 bases from V and 2 bases from J, with 14 bases in between. This CDR3 is 15 amino acids long. DNA for the CDR3: TGTGCCAGCAGCTCCAGACAGAGACTGCAAGAGACCCAGTACTTC. Translated: CASSSRQRLQETQYF. The variable domain in full, with the rest retrieved from reference TRBV7-9 and TRBJ2-5, is DTGVSQNPRHKITKRGQNVTFRCDPISEHNRLYWYRQTLGQGPEFLTYFQNEAQLEKSRLLSDRFSAERPKGSFSTLEIQRTEQGDSAMYLCASSSRQRLQETQYFGPGTRLLVL.

V usage is TRBV6-5 and J usage is TRBJ2-7; D is tentatively TRBD1 or TRBD2 (5 bases each). This CDR3 has 13 residues. The germline CDR1 and CDR2 sequences are MNHEY and SVGAGI. V was clipped by 6 bases and J by 2 bases, with 11 bases between them. This chain's CDR3 is CASSRDGAYEQYF. Here the CDR3 DNA reads TGTGCCAGCAGCAGGGACGGAGCCTACGAGCAGTACTTC.

This clonotype has a handful of counts. The chain links TRBV6-2 or TRBV6-3 to TRBJ2-1; 7 bases match TRBD1. V was clipped by 2 bases and J by 6 bases; unmatched bases: 7. CDR3 length equals 15 residues. Germline lookup yields CDR1 MNHEY and CDR2 SVGEGT. The CDR3 DNA follows: TGTGCCAGCAGTTACATAGGGACAGCAGGCAATGAGCAGTTCTTC. This encodes CASSYIGTAGNEQFF.

This clonotype was detected only a few times. V and J are TRBV27 and TRBJ1-6, with 9 bases identical to TRBD1. J gave up 9 bases and V 2 bases, and 2 bases lay outside the gene matches. The CDR3 totals 14 residues. Germline CDR1 reads MNHEY; CDR2 reads SMNVEV (reference sequence). CDR3 amino acids: CASSLGQGLSPLHF. DNA for the CDR3: TGTGCCAGCAGTTTAGGACAGGGGCTTTCACCCCTCCACTTT.

This clonotype was recorded once. The chain has TRBV29-1 and TRBJ2-1; D may be TRBD1 (6 bases). V was clipped by 3 bases and J by 8 bases, with 14 bases between them. CDR3 length: 13 residues. Germline loops: CDR1 SQVTM, CDR2 ANQGSEA. The CDR3 DNA sequence: TGCAGCGTTGACCACAGGGACGGGGATGAGCAGTTCTTC. It translates to CSVDHRDGDEQFF.

The chain recombines TRBV28 with TRBJ2-7; D is perhaps TRBD1 or TRBD2 (5 bases each). The V end was cut by 4 bases, the J end by 3 bases, with 13 bases between. The CDR3 loop spans 14 amino acids. Germline CDR1 is MDHEN and CDR2 is SYDVKM. CDR3 residues: CASSSPGAVYEQYF. For the CDR3, the DNA is TGTGCCAGCAGTTCACCCGGGGCCGTCTACGAGCAGTACTTC.

This clonotype was counted a few times. The J gene is TRBJ2-3, the V gene TRBV30, with 11 bases fitting TRBD2. The germline gives CDR1 GTSNPN, CDR2 SVGIG (reference sequence). Unmatched junction bases numbered 4, after V lost 4 bases and J lost 7 bases. The CDR3 runs 13 residues. DNA for the CDR3: TGTGCCTGGACTAGCGGGAGGAGATATACGCAGTATTTT. Translation: CAWTSGRRYTQYF.

This clonotype has a handful of counts. CDR3 bases: TGTGCCAGCAGCCCAAGAGGGTTAACTGGAAACACCATATATTTT. This gives the protein CASSPRGLTGNTIYF. V gene TRBV27 combines with J gene TRBJ1-3; D is ambiguous. The germline gives CDR1 MNHEY, CDR2 SMNVEV (reference sequence). The CDR3 extends over 15 amino acids. V lost 6 bases to trimming and J lost 2 bases, with 14 bases between them.

The chain uses TRBV10-3 and TRBJ2-3, with D tentatively TRBD1 (7 bases). Germline lookup yields CDR1 ENHRY and CDR2 SYGVKD. The CDR3 extends over 13 amino acids. The V and J ends lost 6 bases and 7 bases respectively, with 14 bases between them. The CDR3 DNA follows: TGTGCCATCAGCCAGGGGGAGGACAATACGCAGTATTTT. This translates into CAISQGEDNTQYF.

In its sample, this clonotype was seen a few times. The V and J genes are TRBV7-2 and TRBJ1-1; no clear D gene. Germline assignment: CDR1 SGHTA and CDR2 FQGNSA. V was trimmed by 5 bases and J by 1 base, leaving 8 bases between them. The CDR3 consists of 13 residues. CDR3 in DNA: TGTGCCAGCAGCACCCGACCGAACACTGAAGCTTTCTTT. This encodes CASSTRPNTEAFF.

This clonotype has at least ten counts. The rearrangement joins TRBV7-2 to TRBJ1-2; 8 positions agree with TRBD1. This CDR3 has 13 amino acids. The junction had 3 bases not matched to a gene; V was cut back by 5 bases and J by 4 bases. Per the germline V gene, CDR1 is SGHTA and CDR2 is FQGNSA. As DNA, the CDR3 is TGTGCCAGCAGCCCCGACAGGGGCTATGGCTACACCTTC. This encodes CASSPDRGYGYTF. The full variable domain, in which reference TRBV7-2 and TRBJ1-2 provide the parts outside the CDR3, is GAGVSQSPSNKVTEKGKDVELRCDPISGHTALYWYRQSLGQGLEFLIYFQGNSAPDKSGLPSDRFSAERTGGSVSTLTIQRTQQEDSAVYLCASSPDRGYGYTFGSGTRLTVV.

The J gene is TRBJ2-1, the V gene TRBV19; 7 bases are shared with TRBD1. Germline assignment: CDR1 LNHDA and CDR2 SQIVND (reference sequence). With 5 bases clipped from V and 9 bases from J, the junction kept 10 bases outside the gene matches. This CDR3 spans 14 amino acids. The CDR3 region is CASSHRQGWSEQFF. The CDR3, as DNA: TGTGCCAGTAGTCACCGACAGGGCTGGAGTGAGCAGTTCTTC.

In its sample, this clonotype was seen a few times. V gene TRBV10-3 combines with J gene TRBJ1-1; D ambiguous. V was trimmed by 5 bases and J by 1 base, leaving 5 bases between them. The CDR3 contains 12 residues. Germline CDR1 reads ENHRY; CDR2 reads SYGVKD. The DNA of the CDR3 is TGTGCCATCAGTCCCAAGAACACTGAAGCTTTCTTT. Protein product: CAISPKNTEAFF.

This clonotype was detected a few times. The gene calls are TRBV20-1 and TRBJ1-5; TRBD1 is a possible D gene (6 bases). Trimming removed 3 bases from V and 7 bases from J, with 10 bases in between. Looked up from germline, CDR1 is DFQATT and CDR2 is SNEGSKA (reference sequence). The CDR3 sequence is 12 residues long. CDR3 amino acids: CSARQGLQPQHF. CDR3 nucleotide sequence: TGCAGTGCTAGGCAGGGGTTACAGCCCCAGCATTTT.

This clonotype was seen ten or more times. This chain connects TRBV12-3 or TRBV12-4 to TRBJ1-2; D gene unclear. V lost 5 bases, J lost 0 bases, and 7 bases lay in between. This CDR3 is built from 13 residues. CDR3 DNA sequence: TGTGCCAGCAGTGCCACAGCTAACTATGGCTACACCTTC. It encodes CASSATANYGYTF.